This entry lists 19 T cell receptor beta chains sequenced from one sample in a study of long-term antiretroviral therapy in people with HIV. The assay used was immunoSEQ (version v3.0), run at survey level. TCRdb keeps only in-frame clones here, not all; method: immunoSEQ multiplex PCR. The sample carries 12,000 to 15,000 clones, 75% to 90% recorded once. Sample: unsorted PBMCs, taken 3.2 years before starting antiretroviral therapy. Receptors originate from a man aged 40-49 years with HIV.

The genes are TRBV11-2 and TRBJ2-7; 15 bases fit TRBD2. CDR1 and CDR2 from the germline V gene are SGHAT and FQNNGV. The CDR3 length is 18 residues. Germline trimming cut 5 bases from V and 0 bases from J; bases unmatched to any gene: 8. CDR3 bases: TGTGCCAGCAGCCTCAGGACTAGCGGGGGGGGCCCCTCCTACGAGCAGTACTTC. As protein: CASSLRTSGGGPSYEQYF.

The sample holds a few counts of this clone. The chain uses TRBV4-1 and TRBJ1-1; the D is unclear. The V and J ends lost 1 base and 1 base respectively, with 7 bases between them. The CDR3 length is 14 residues. Germline V lookup: CDR1 MGHRA, CDR2 YSYEKL. The CDR3 bases are TGCGCCAGCAGCCAAGCTCACACGAACACTGAAGCTTTCTTT. Its protein is CASSQAHTNTEAFF.

The chain has TRBV5-6 and TRBJ2-7, with 8 bases identical to TRBD1. With 0 bases clipped from V and 3 bases from J, the junction kept 14 bases outside the gene matches. Germline CDR1 is SGHDT and CDR2 is YYEEEE. This CDR3 region has 18 residues. The CDR3 region has the DNA TGTGCCAGCAGCTTGGGGGCTCAGGGACAGGTCGGCGGCTACGAGCAGTACTTC. Translating it yields CASSLGAQGQVGGYEQYF.

This rearrangement joins TRBV19 to TRBJ1-6; D not certain. The germline V gene encodes CDR1 LNHDA and CDR2 SQIVND (reference sequence). V was pared by 3 bases and J by 6 bases, with 9 bases between. This CDR3 has 14 amino acids. Here the CDR3 DNA reads TGTGCCAGTAGTATGCGGGAGGGTAATTCACCCCTCCACTTT. Protein: CASSMREGNSPLHF.

This chain uses TRBV11-2 with TRBJ1-3; D is ambiguous. CDR3 length: 15 residues. Trimming took off 5 bases at V and 0 bases at J, with 11 bases between the two ends. The germline gives CDR1 SGHAT, CDR2 FQNNGV. Here the CDR3 reads CASSPRRNSGNTIYF. DNA of the CDR3: TGTGCCAGCAGCCCAAGACGGAACTCTGGAAACACCATATATTTT.

The chain joins TRBV11-2 to TRBJ2-3, with 10 bases matching TRBD2. This CDR3 is 17 amino acids long. Germline values: CDR1 SGHAT, CDR2 FQNNGV. V lost 5 bases, J lost 2 bases, and 10 bases stayed unmatched. CDR3 region: CASSPRASGGPTDTQYF. The CDR3 DNA is TGTGCCAGCAGCCCCCGGGCTAGCGGGGGTCCCACAGATACGCAGTATTTT. Complete variable domain (other parts from reference TRBV11-2 and TRBJ2-3): EAGVAQSPRYKIIEKRQSVAFWCNPISGHATLYWYQQILGQGPKLLIQFQNNGVVDDSQLPKDRFSAERLKGVDSTLKIQPAKLEDSAVYLCASSPRASGGPTDTQYFGPGTRLTVL.

This clone was counted once. The chain combines TRBV10-1 with TRBJ2-3; D is unclear. Germline assignment: CDR1 WNHNN and CDR2 SYGVQD (reference sequence). This CDR3 region has 14 residues. The V end was cut by 8 bases, the J end by 0 bases, with 12 bases between. The CDR3 reads CASSDTGSTDTQYF. The CDR3 region has the DNA TGCGCCAGCTCCGACACGGGTAGCACAGATACGCAGTATTTT.

The sample holds a few counts of this clone. CDR3 in DNA: TGCGCCAGCAGCGGACAGGGTTCAGGCTATGGCTACACCTTC. Translation gives CASSGQGSGYGYTF. V gene TRBV4-1 combines with J gene TRBJ1-2; 8 nucleotides agree with TRBD1. The ends lost 5 bases at V and 4 bases at J; junction bases unmatched: 6. The CDR3 extends over 14 amino acids. Germline V lookup: CDR1 MGHRA, CDR2 YSYEKL.

V is TRBV28 and J is TRBJ2-2; 8 bases fit TRBD2. The CDR3 has 15 residues. CDR1 is MDHEN and CDR2 is SYDVKM in the germline V gene. V was clipped by 2 bases and J by 1 base; unmatched bases: 0. CDR3 sequence (DNA): TGTGCCAGCAGTTTAAGCGGGGGGAACACCGGGGAGCTGTTTTTT. Amino acids: CASSLSGGNTGELFF.

V is TRBV5-1 and J is TRBJ2-7; D is perhaps TRBD2 (6 bases). The germline gives CDR1 SGHRS, CDR2 YFSETQ. This CDR3 is 15 amino acids long. V lost 2 bases to trimming and J lost 1 base, with 13 bases between them. The CDR3 is CASSFLGGGSYEQYF. The CDR3 coding sequence is TGCGCCAGCAGCTTCTTGGGGGGTGGGTCCTACGAGCAGTACTTC.

The chain is built from TRBV19 and TRBJ2-1; the D is unclear. Trimming removed 4 bases from V and 4 bases from J, with 8 bases in between. Germline V lookup: CDR1 LNHDA, CDR2 SQIVND (reference sequence). The CDR3 runs 13 residues. CDR3 sequence reads: CASSTTRYNEQFF. The CDR3 DNA follows: TGTGCCAGTAGTACTACACGTTACAATGAGCAGTTCTTC.

Worth noting for this clone: A junction end diverges from the germline sequence, so it may reflect a read error. V and J are TRBV10-3 and TRBJ2-2; 8 bases are shared with TRBD1. CDR3 length: 14 residues. The germline CDR1 and CDR2 sequences are ENHRY and SYGVKD. The CDR3: CASSKQGDTGELFF. For the CDR3, the DNA is TGTGCCAGCAGTAAACAGGGGGACACCGGGGAGCTGTTTTTT.

V is TRBV7-9 and J is TRBJ2-3; D may be TRBD1 or TRBD2 (5 bases each). The CDR3 sequence is 17 residues long. Germline V gives CDR1 SEHNR, CDR2 FQNEAQ (reference sequence). V lost 2 bases and J lost 2, with 17 bases in between. DNA of the CDR3: TGTGCCAGCAGCTTAACGGGGCCTATAACTTCCACAGATACGCAGTATTTT. This translates into CASSLTGPITSTDTQYF.

This rearrangement joins TRBV5-4 to TRBJ2-1; D could derive from TRBD1 or TRBD2 (6 bases each). V was pared by 0 bases and J by 5 bases, with 15 bases between. The CDR3 extends over 16 amino acids. Looked up from germline, CDR1 is SGHNT and CDR2 is YYREEE (reference sequence). CDR3 nucleotide sequence: TGTGCCAGCAGCTTGGCCATCGGGGGCCCCCACAATGAGCAGTTCTTC. Protein: CASSLAIGGPHNEQFF.

V gene TRBV6-6 combines with J gene TRBJ2-1, with TRBD1 as a possible D gene (6 bases). CDR1 MNHNY and CDR2 SVGAGI come from the germline V gene (reference sequence). The CDR3 loop spans 12 amino acids. V lost 2 bases to trimming and J lost 9 bases, with 8 bases between them. The CDR3: CASSYGDTEQFF. The CDR3 nucleotides are TGTGCCAGCAGTTACGGGGACACTGAGCAGTTCTTC.

The chain joins TRBV19 to TRBJ1-1; D is ambiguous. This CDR3 region has 13 residues. In germline, CDR1 is LNHDA, CDR2 SQIVND (reference sequence). V dropped 4 bases and J dropped 0 bases, with 6 bases sitting between them. The CDR3 spells CASSSRLNTEAFF. CDR3 coding DNA: TGTGCCAGTAGTAGTCGATTGAACACTGAAGCTTTCTTT.

The gene calls are TRBV5-6 and TRBJ1-1; D call uncertain. This CDR3 spans 14 amino acids. Between the trimmed V and J ends, which lost 0 bases and 0 bases, there was a span of 6 bases. Germline CDR1 and CDR2: SGHDT and YYEEEE. In DNA form, the CDR3 reads TGTGCCAGCAGCTTGGCCGCAGTGAACACTGAAGCTTTCTTT. This codes for CASSLAAVNTEAFF.

The chain links TRBV5-4 to TRBJ1-1, with D tentatively TRBD1 (6 bases). CDR1 SGHNT and CDR2 YYREEE come from the germline V gene (reference sequence). This CDR3 has 12 residues. V lost 4 bases and J 3 bases, leaving 7 bases between the germline ends. CDR3: CASSRQDTEAFF. CDR3 nucleotide sequence: TGTGCCAGCAGCCGACAGGACACTGAAGCTTTCTTT.

This clone was counted once. The chain carries TRBV7-9 and TRBJ1-5; D gene uncertain. Germline CDR1 SEHNR, CDR2 FQNEAQ (reference sequence). Trimming removed 2 bases from V and 5 bases from J, with 7 bases in between. The CDR3 has 13 residues. DNA for the CDR3: TGTGCCAGCAGCTTATCGGATTATCAGCCCCAGCATTTT. It specifies CASSLSDYQPQHF.